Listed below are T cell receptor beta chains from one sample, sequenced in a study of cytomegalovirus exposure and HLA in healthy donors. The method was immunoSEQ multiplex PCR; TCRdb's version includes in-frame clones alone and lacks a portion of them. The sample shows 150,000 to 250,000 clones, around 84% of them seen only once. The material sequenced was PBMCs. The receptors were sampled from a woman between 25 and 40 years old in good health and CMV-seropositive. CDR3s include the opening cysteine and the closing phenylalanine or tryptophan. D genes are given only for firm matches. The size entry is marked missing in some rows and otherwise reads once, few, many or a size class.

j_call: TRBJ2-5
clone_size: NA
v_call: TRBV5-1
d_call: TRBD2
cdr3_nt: TGCGCCAGCAGCTTGACTAGCGGGTTTCAAGAGACCCAGTACTTC
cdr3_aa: CASSLTSGFQETQYF

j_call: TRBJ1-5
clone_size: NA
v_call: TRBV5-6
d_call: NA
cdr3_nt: TGTGCCAGCAGCTCGCGGGGCAGACATCAGCCCCAGCATTTT
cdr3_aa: CASSSRGRHQPQHF

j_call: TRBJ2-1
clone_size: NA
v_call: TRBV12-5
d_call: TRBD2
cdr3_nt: TGTGCTAGTGGTTTGGGCGGGAGAAACAATGAGCAGTTCTTC
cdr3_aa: CASGLGGRNNEQFF

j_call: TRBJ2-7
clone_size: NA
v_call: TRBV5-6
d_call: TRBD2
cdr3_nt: TGTGCCAGCAGGCCCGGGACTAGCGGGAGATTCCCATACGAGCAGTACTTC
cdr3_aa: CASRPGTSGRFPYEQYF

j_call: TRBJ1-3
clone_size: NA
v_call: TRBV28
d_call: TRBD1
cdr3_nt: TGTGCCAGCAGCCCGGGACAGTCACGAAACACCATATATTTT
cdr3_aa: CASSPGQSRNTIYF

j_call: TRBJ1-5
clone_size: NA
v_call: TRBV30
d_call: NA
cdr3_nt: TGTGCCTGGGCGGATGAACAGGATCAGCCCCAGCATTTT
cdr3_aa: CAWADEQDQPQHF

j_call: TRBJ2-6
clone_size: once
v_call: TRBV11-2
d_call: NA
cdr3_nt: TGTGCCAGCAGCTTAGGACTCTCCGGGGCCAACGTCCTGACTTTC
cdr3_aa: CASSLGLSGANVLTF

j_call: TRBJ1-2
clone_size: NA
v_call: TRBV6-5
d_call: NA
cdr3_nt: TGTGCCAGCAGTTACGGGGGGTCTTTCGGCTATGGCTACACCTTC
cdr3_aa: CASSYGGSFGYGYTF

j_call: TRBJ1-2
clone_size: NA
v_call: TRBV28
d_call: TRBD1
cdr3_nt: TGTGCCAGCAGGGGACAGGGGGACTATGGCTACACCTTC
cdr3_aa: CASRGQGDYGYTF

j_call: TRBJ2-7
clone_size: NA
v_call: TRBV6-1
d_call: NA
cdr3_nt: TGTGCCAGCAGTGAAGGACAGAGCCACTACGAGCAGTACTTC
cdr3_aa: CASSEGQSHYEQYF

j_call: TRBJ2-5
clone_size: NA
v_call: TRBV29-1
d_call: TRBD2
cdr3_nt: TGCAGCGTTGATTCACGGGAGGGCCTCCAAGAGACCCAGTACTTC
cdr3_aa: CSVDSREGLQETQYF

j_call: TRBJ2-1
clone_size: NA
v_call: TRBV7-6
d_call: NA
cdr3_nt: TGTGCCAGCAGCTTAGACCGTTGGCGGAGCAACAATGAGCAGTTCTTC
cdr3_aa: CASSLDRWRSNNEQFF

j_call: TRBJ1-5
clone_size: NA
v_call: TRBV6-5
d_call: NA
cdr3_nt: TGTGCCAGCAGTCTACAGGGTTTAAGCAATCAGCCCCAGCATTTT
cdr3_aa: CASSLQGLSNQPQHF

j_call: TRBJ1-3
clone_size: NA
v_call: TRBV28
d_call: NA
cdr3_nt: TGTGCCAGCAGCGAACTGGGAGGTGGAAACACCATATATTTT
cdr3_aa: CASSELGGGNTIYF

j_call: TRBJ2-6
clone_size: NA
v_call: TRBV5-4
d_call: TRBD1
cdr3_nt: TGTGCCTTCCAACACGGGACAGGACCTACAGGGGCCAACGTCCTGACTTTC
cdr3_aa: CAFQHGTGPTGANVLTF

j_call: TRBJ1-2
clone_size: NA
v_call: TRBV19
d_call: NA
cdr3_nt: TGTGCCAGTAGTATTACAGGGCCAGTTCAGGGCTACACCTTC
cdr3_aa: CASSITGPVQGYTF

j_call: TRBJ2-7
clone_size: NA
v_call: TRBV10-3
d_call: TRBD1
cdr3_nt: TGTGCCACCAGGGACAGGGGCTACGAGCAGTACTTC
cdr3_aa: CATRDRGYEQYF

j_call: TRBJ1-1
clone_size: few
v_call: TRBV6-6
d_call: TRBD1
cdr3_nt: TGTGCCAGCAGTTACTCGGACAGGGCAGACGGTGGAGCTTTCTTT
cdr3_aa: CASSYSDRADGGAFF

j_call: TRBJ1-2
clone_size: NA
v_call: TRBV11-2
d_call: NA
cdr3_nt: TGTGCCAGCAGCTTAGATTCAGGGCCCTTCCTCTATGGCTACACCTTC
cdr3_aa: CASSLDSGPFLYGYTF

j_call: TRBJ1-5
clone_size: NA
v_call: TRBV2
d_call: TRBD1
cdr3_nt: TGTGCCAGCAGCTCCCTGGGGACAGGGAAATATCAGCCCCAGCATTTT
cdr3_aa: CASSSLGTGKYQPQHF

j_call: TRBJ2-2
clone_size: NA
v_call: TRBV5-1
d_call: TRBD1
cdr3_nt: TGCGCCAGCAGCCTAGGGGGCGCAGTCACCGGGGAGCTGTTTTTT
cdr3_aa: CASSLGGAVTGELFF